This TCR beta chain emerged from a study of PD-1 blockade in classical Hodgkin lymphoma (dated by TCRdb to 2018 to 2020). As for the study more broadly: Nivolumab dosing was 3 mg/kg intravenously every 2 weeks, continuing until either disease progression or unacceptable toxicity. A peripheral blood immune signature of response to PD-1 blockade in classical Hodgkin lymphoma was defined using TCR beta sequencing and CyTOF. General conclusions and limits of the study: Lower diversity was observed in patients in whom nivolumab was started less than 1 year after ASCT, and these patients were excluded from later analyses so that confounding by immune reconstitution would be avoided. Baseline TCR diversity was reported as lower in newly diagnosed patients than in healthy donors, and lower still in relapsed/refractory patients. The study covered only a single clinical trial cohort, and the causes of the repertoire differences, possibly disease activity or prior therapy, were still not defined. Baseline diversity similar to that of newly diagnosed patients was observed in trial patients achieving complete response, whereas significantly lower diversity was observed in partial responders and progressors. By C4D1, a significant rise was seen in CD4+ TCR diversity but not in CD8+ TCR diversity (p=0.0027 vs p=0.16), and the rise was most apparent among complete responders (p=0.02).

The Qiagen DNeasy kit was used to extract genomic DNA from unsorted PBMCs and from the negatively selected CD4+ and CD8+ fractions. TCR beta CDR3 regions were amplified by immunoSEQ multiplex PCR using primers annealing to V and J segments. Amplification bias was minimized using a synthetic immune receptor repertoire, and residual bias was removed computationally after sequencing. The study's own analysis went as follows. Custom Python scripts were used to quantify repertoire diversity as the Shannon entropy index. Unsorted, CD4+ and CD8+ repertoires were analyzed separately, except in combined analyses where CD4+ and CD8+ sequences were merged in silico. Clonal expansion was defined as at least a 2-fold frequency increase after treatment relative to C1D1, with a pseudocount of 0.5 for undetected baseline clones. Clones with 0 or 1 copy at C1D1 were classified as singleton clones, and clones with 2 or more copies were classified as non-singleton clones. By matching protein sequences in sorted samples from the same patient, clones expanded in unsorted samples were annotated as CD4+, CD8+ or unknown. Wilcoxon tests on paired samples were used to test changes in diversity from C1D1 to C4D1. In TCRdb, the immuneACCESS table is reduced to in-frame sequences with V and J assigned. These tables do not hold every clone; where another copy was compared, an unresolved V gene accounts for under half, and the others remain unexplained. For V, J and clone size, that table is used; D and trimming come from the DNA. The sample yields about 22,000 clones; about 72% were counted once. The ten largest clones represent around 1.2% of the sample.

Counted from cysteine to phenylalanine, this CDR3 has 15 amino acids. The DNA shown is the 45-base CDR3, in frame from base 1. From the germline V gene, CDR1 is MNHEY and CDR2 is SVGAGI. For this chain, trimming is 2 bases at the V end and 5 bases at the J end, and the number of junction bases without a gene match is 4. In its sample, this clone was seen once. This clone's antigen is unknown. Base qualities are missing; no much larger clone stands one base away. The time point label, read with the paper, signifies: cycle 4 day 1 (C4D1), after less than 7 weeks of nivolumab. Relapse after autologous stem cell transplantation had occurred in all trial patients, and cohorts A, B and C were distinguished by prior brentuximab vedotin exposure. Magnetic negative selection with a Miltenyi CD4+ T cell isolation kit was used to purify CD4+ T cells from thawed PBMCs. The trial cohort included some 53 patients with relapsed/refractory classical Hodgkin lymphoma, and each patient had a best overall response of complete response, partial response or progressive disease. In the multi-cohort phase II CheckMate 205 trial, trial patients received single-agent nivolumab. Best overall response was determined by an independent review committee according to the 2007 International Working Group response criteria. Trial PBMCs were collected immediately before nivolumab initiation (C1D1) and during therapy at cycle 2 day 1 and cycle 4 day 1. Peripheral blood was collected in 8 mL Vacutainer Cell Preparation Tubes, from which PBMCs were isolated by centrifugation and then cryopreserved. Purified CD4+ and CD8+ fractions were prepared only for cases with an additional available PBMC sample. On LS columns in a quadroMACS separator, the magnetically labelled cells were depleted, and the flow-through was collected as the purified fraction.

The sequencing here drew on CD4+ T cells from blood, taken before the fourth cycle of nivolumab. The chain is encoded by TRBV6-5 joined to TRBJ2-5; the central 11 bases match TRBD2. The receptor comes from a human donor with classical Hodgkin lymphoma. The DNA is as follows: TGTGCCAGCAGTTACCTTAGCGGGGGGGCCGAGACCCAGTACTTC. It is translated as CASSYLSGGAETQYF.